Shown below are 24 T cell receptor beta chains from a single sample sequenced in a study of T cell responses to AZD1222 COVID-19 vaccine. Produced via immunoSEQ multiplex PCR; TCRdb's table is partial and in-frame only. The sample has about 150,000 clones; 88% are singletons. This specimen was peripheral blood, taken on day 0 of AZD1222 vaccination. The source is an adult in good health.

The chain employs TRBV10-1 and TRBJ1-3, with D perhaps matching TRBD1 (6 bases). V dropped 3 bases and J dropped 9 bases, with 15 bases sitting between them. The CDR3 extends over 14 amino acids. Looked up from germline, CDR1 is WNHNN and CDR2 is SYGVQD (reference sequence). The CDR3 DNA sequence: TGCGCCAGCAGTGATCATCGGACAGAGGGCACCATATATTTT. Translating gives CASSDHRTEGTIYF.

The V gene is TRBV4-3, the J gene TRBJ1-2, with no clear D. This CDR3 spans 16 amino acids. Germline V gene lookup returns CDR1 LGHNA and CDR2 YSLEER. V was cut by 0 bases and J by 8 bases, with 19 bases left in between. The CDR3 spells CASSQDSRGGQRGYTF. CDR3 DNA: TGCGCCAGCAGCCAAGATTCTCGAGGCGGCCAACGCGGCTACACCTTC.

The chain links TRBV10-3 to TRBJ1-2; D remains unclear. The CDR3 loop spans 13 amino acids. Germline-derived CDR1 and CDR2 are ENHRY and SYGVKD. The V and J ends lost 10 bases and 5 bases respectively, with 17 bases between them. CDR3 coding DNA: TGTGCCACCCTGCGGGCCTCCGGGTATGGCTACACCTTC. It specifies CATLRASGYGYTF.

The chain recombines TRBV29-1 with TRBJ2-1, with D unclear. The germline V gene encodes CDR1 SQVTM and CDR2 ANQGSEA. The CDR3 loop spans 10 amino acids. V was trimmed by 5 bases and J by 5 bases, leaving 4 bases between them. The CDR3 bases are TGCAGCGTTCGTCACAATGAGCAGTTCTTC. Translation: CSVRHNEQFF.

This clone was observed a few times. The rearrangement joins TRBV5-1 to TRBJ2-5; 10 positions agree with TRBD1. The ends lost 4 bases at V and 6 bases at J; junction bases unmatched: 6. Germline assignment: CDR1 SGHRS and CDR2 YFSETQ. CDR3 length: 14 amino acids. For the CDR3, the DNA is TGCGCCAGCAGCGGGACAGGGGATACGAAGACCCAGTACTTC. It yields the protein CASSGTGDTKTQYF.

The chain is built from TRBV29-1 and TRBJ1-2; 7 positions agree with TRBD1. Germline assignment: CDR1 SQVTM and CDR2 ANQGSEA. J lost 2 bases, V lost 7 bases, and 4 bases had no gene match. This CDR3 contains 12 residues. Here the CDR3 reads CSAQTGNYGYTF. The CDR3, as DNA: TGCAGCGCCCAGACAGGGAACTATGGCTACACCTTC. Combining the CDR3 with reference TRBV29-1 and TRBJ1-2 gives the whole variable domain SAVISQKPSRDICQRGTSLTIQCQVDSQVTMMFWYRQQPGQSLTLIATANQGSEATYESGFVIDKFPISRPNLTFSTLTVSNMSPEDSSIYLCSAQTGNYGYTFGSGTRLTVV.

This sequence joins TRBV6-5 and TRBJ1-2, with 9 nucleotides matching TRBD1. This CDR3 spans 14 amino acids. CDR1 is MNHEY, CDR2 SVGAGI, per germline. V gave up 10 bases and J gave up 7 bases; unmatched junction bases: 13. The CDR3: CAIQGHRGLGGYTF. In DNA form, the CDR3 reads TGTGCCATCCAGGGGCACAGGGGGCTCGGTGGCTACACCTTC.

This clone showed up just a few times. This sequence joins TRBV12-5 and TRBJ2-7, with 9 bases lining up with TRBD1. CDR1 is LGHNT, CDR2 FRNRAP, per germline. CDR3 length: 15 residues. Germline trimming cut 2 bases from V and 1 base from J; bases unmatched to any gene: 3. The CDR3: CASGLRDRVSYEQYF. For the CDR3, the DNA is TGTGCTAGTGGTTTGAGGGACAGGGTGTCCTACGAGCAGTACTTC.

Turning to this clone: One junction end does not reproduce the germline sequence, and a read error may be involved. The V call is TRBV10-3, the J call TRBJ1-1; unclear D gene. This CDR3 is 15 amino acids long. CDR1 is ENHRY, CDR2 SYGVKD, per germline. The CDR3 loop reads CAISESGGGGPEAFF. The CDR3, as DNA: TGTGCCATCAGTGAGTCAGGAGGAGGTGGTCCTGAGGCTTTCTTT.

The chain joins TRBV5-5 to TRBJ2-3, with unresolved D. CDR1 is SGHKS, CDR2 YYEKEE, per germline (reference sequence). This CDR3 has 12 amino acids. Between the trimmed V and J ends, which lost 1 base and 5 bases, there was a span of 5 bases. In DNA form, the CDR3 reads TGTGCCAGCAGCTTGCTCGGAGATACGCAGTATTTT. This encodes CASSLLGDTQYF.

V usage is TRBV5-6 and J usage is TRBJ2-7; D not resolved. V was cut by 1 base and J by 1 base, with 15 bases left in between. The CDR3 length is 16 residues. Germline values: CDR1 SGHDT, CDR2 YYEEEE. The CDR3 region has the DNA TGTGCCAGCAGCTTGAACCAGCTTGGGCCGTCCTACGAGCAGTACTTC. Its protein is CASSLNQLGPSYEQYF. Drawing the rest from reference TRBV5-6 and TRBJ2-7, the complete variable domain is DAGVTQSPTHLIKTRGQQVTLRCSPKSGHDTVSWYQQALGQGPQFIFQYYEEEERQRGNFPDRFSGHQFPNYSSELNVNALLLGDSALYLCASSLNQLGPSYEQYFGPGTRLTVT.

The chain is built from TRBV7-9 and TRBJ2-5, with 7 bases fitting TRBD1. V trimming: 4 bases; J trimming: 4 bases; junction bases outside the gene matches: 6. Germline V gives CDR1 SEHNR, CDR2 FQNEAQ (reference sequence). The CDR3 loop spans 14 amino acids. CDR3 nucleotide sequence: TGTGCCAGCAGCTCCGCACAGGGGTTAGAGACCCAGTACTTC. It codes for CASSSAQGLETQYF. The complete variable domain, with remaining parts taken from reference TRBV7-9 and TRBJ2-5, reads DTGVSQNPRHKITKRGQNVTFRCDPISEHNRLYWYRQTLGQGPEFLTYFQNEAQLEKSRLLSDRFSAERPKGSFSTLEIQRTEQGDSAMYLCASSSAQGLETQYFGPGTRLLVL.

The CDR3 here is CASSGAVGNQPQHF. In nucleotides, the CDR3 is TGTGCCAGCTCCGGGGCGGTGGGGAACCAGCCCCAGCATTTT. This rearrangement joins TRBV6-5 to TRBJ1-5; a weak D match, TRBD1 (5 bases). Trimming shortened V by 8 bases and J by 7 bases, and 18 bases separated the two germline ends. This CDR3 is built from 14 residues. CDR1 and CDR2 from the germline V gene are MNHEY and SVGAGI.

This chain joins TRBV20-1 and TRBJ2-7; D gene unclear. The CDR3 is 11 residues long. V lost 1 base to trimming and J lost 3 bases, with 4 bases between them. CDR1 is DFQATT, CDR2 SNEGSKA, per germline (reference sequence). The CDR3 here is CSARGGYEQYF. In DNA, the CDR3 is TGCAGTGCTAGAGGCGGCTACGAGCAGTACTTC.

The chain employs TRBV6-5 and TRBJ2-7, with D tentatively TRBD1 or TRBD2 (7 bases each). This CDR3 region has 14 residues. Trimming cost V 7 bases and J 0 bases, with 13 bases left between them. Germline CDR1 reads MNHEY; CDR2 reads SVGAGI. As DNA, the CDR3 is TGTGCCAGCACCGCGGGGGACAGCTCCTACGAGCAGTACTTC. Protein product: CASTAGDSSYEQYF.

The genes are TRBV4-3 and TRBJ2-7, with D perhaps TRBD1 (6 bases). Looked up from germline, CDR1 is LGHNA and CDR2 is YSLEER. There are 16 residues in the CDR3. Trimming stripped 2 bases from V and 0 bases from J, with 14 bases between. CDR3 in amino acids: CASSQQGPPASYEQYF. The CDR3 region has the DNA TGCGCCAGCAGCCAACAGGGGCCGCCTGCCTCCTACGAGCAGTACTTC.

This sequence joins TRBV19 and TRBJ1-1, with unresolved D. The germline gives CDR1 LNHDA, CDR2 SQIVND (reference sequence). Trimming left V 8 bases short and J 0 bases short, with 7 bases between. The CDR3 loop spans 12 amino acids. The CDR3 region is CASSRMNTEAFF. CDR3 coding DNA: TGTGCCAGTTCAAGGATGAACACTGAAGCTTTCTTT.

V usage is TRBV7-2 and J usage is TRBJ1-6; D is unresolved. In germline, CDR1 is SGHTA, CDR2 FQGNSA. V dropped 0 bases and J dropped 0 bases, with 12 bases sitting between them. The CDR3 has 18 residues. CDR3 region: CASSLAMPQSSYNSPLHF. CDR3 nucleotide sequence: TGTGCCAGCAGCTTAGCGATGCCCCAAAGCTCCTATAATTCACCCCTCCACTTT.

Here the CDR3 DNA reads TGCGCCAGCAGCTTGGGAGACAGGCGCCAAGAGACCCAGTACTTC. It specifies CASSLGDRRQETQYF. The J gene is TRBJ2-5, the V gene TRBV5-1, with D possibly TRBD1 on 6 matching bases. The CDR3 has 15 residues. V was clipped by 0 bases and J by 1 base, with 10 bases between them. Germline V gives CDR1 SGHRS, CDR2 YFSETQ.

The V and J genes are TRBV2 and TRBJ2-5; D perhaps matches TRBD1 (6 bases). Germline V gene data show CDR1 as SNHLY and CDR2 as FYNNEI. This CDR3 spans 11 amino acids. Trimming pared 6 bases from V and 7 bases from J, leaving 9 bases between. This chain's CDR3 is CASRGAATQYF. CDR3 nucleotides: TGTGCCAGCAGGGGGGCTGCGACCCAGTACTTC.

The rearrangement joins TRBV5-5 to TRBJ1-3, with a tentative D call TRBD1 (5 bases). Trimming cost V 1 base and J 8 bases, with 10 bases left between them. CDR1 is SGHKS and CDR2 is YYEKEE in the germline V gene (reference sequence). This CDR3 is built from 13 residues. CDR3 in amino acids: CASSLIMGDTIYF. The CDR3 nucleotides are TGTGCCAGCAGCTTGATCATGGGGGACACCATATATTTT.

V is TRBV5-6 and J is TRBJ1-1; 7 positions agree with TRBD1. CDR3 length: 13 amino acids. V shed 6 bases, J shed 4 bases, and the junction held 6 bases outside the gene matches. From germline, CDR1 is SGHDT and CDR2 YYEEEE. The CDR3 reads CASNPRGSTEAFF. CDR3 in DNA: TGTGCCAGCAACCCCAGGGGGAGCACTGAAGCTTTCTTT. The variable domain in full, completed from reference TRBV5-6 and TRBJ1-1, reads DAGVTQSPTHLIKTRGQQVTLRCSPKSGHDTVSWYQQALGQGPQFIFQYYEEEERQRGNFPDRFSGHQFPNYSSELNVNALLLGDSALYLCASNPRGSTEAFFGQGTRLTVV.

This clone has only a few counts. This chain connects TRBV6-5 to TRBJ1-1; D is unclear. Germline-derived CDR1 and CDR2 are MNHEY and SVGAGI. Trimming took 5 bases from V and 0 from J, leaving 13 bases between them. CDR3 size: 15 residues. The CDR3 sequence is CASSILGLMNTEAFF. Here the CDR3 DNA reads TGTGCCAGCAGTATACTCGGACTAATGAACACTGAAGCTTTCTTT.

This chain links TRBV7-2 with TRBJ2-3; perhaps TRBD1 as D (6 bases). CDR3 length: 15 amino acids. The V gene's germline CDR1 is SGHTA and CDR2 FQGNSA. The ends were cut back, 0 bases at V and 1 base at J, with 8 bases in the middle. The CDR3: CASSLAGAGTDTQYF. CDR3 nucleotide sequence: TGTGCCAGCAGCTTAGCGGGGGCGGGCACAGATACGCAGTATTTT.